This T cell receptor beta chain was obtained from a study of Ad26.COV2.S vaccination and SARS-CoV-2 variants. Across the study: Once or twice, 56 days apart, Ad26.COV2.S was delivered intramuscularly.

The protocol was immunoSEQ multiplex PCR, while the TCRdb copy is restricted to in-frame clones and leaves out a portion. The table shows about 320,000 clones, with around 81% occurring only once. As to treatment: 15 to 20 received Ad26.COV2.S at low or high dose, single or two shots; 5 received placebo; per-sample allocation not given. Day 63 after the first vaccine or placebo injection was the time point for sampling. As its vector, the vaccine had Ad26, which expressed Wuhan-strain SARS-CoV-2 spike. From germline, CDR1 is SNHLY and CDR2 FYNNEI. V shed 7 bases and J shed 0 bases, with 9 bases lying between them. The CDR3 runs to 13 residues.

The sequence was collected from a person aged 18-60 years who received the Ad26.COV2.S COVID-19 vaccine or a placebo. Sequenced material: peripheral blood, taken in a trial of Ad26.COV2.S vaccine versus placebo. This rearrangement joins TRBV2 to TRBJ1-1, with D maybe TRBD1 (6 bases). CDR3 amino acids: CASNRGLNTEAFF. DNA of the CDR3: TGTGCCAGCAATAGGGGGTTGAACACTGAAGCTTTCTTT.